The 15 T cell receptor beta chains listed next were all sequenced from one sample in a study of blood T cell repertoires in COVID-19. TCRdb's table, derived via immunoSEQ multiplex PCR, lists solely in-frame clones and lacks some. The sample gives some 140,000 clones, approximately 79% of which show up once; approximately 3.6% is in the top ten. Input material: peripheral blood. The source of these receptors is a man aged 55 to 70 with acute or convalescent COVID-19.

This chain uses TRBV30 with TRBJ2-7; the match to TRBD1 covers 7 bases. The CDR3 loop spans 14 amino acids. Per germline, CDR1 GTSNPN and CDR2 SVGIG (reference sequence). Trimming cost V 2 bases and J 5 bases; bases outside gene matches: 9. The CDR3, as DNA: TGTGCCTGGAGTCCTAGACAGGGTATCAACGAGCAGTACTTC. Its protein is CAWSPRQGINEQYF.

This chain uses TRBV6-5 with TRBJ1-6; weak D call: TRBD1 (6 bases). With 4 bases removed from V and 5 bases from J, the gap between germline ends came to 12 bases. The germline V gene has CDR1 MNHEY and CDR2 SVGAGI. The CDR3 sequence is 15 residues long. CDR3 in DNA: TGTGCCAGCAGTTCCCCGGGACACGATAATTCACCCCTCCACTTT. It yields the protein CASSSPGHDNSPLHF.

This chain uses TRBV12-3 or TRBV12-4 with TRBJ1-5; possible D gene TRBD1, 6 bases. The CDR3 consists of 13 residues. The V and J ends lost 1 base and 5 bases respectively, with 6 bases between them. CDR3 sequence (DNA): TGTGCCAGCAGTTTAGGGACAGATCAGCCCCAGCATTTT. Translated: CASSLGTDQPQHF.

The chain couples TRBV7-9 to TRBJ2-2; 9 bases map to TRBD1. This CDR3 spans 17 amino acids. Germline assignment: CDR1 SEHNR and CDR2 FQNEAQ (reference sequence). Losses at the gene ends were 3 bases for V and 4 bases for J; bases not matched to a gene: 9. CDR3 sequence (DNA): TGTGCCAGCAGCTTTAGATGGACAGGGGACATCACCGGGGAGCTGTTTTTT. It translates to CASSFRWTGDITGELFF.

The J gene is TRBJ2-7, the V gene TRBV7-8; TRBD1 matches at 7 bases. The trim removed 5 bases at V and 5 bases at J, leaving 18 bases unmatched. The CDR3 is 17 residues long. Germline V lookup: CDR1 SGHVS, CDR2 FQNEAQ. This chain's CDR3 is CASSPLRGRQGENEQYF. CDR3 coding DNA: TGTGCCAGCAGCCCCCTCCGCGGTCGGCAGGGGGAGAACGAGCAGTACTTC.

CDR3 protein: CASSSGLDYNEQFF. CDR3 DNA sequence: TGTGCCAGCAGCTCCGGACTAGATTACAATGAGCAGTTCTTC. The chain uses TRBV5-4 and TRBJ2-1, with 7 bases lining up with TRBD2. The CDR3 runs to 14 residues. The V gene end was trimmed by 3 bases and the J gene end by 4 bases; junction bases not matched to a gene: 4. Germline lookup yields CDR1 SGHNT and CDR2 YYREEE (reference sequence).

This rearrangement joins TRBV30 to TRBJ1-2; 8 bases are shared with TRBD1. The CDR3 extends over 14 amino acids. The junction had 10 bases not matched to a gene; V was cut back by 7 bases and J by 3 bases. Germline V gene data show CDR1 as GTSNPN and CDR2 as SVGIG (reference sequence). CDR3 sequence: CALQGVGVDYGYTF. As DNA, the CDR3 is TGTGCCTTACAGGGGGTGGGGGTAGACTATGGCTACACCTTC. The full variable domain, in which reference TRBV30 and TRBJ1-2 provide the parts outside the CDR3, is SQTIHQWPATLVQPVGSPLSLECTVEGTSNPNLYWYRQAAGRGLQLLFYSVGIGQISSEVPQNLSASRPQDRQFILSSKKLLLSDSGFYLCALQGVGVDYGYTFGSGTRLTVV.

This chain connects TRBV5-6 to TRBJ2-7, with TRBD2 identical over 9 bases. Losses at the gene ends were 3 bases for V and 4 bases for J; bases not matched to a gene: 2. CDR1 is SGHDT and CDR2 is YYEEEE in the germline V gene. This CDR3 is built from 13 residues. CDR3 in DNA: TGTGCCAGCAGCTCCCTAGCGGGATACGAGCAGTACTTC. Translating it yields CASSSLAGYEQYF. Looking up the rest from reference TRBV5-6 and TRBJ2-7 gives the full variable domain: DAGVTQSPTHLIKTRGQQVTLRCSPKSGHDTVSWYQQALGQGPQFIFQYYEEEERQRGNFPDRFSGHQFPNYSSELNVNALLLGDSALYLCASSSLAGYEQYFGPGTRLTVT.

This sequence joins TRBV9 and TRBJ1-6; 7 positions match TRBD1. V dropped 4 bases and J dropped 9; count of bases not matched to a gene: 7. CDR1 SGDLS and CDR2 YYNGEE come from the germline V gene. CDR3 length equals 14 residues. The CDR3 here is CASSRGTEGSPLHF. For the CDR3, the DNA is TGTGCCAGCAGCCGGGGGACAGAGGGTTCACCCCTCCACTTT.

This clone was seen ten or more times. J is TRBJ1-5 and V is TRBV9; perhaps TRBD1 as D (5 bases). The V end lost 6 bases, the J end lost 0 bases, and 16 bases lay between the germline ends. This CDR3 region has 16 residues. CDR1 and CDR2 from the germline V gene are SGDLS and YYNGEE. CDR3 amino acids: CASNPRTPHSNQPQHF. In nucleotides, the CDR3 is TGTGCCAGCAACCCTCGGACACCTCATAGCAATCAGCCCCAGCATTTT.

The CDR3 DNA is TGTGCCAGCAGCCCCGGGCTAGCGGGAGGAGAGACCCAGTACTTC. It is translated as CASSPGLAGGETQYF. V and J are TRBV7-9 and TRBJ2-5; TRBD2 aligns across 11 bases. The CDR3 runs to 15 residues. With 5 bases clipped from V and 4 bases from J, the junction kept 6 bases outside the gene matches. Germline CDR1 SEHNR, CDR2 FQNEAQ (reference sequence).

This clone was picked up a small number of times. The V call is TRBV6-1, the J call TRBJ2-2, with TRBD2 as a possible D gene (6 bases). The CDR3 contains 15 residues. Germline CDR1 is MNHNS and CDR2 is SASEGT. Trimming took off 3 bases at V and 6 bases at J, with 14 bases between the two ends. The CDR3 nucleotides read TGTGCCAGCAGTGATCGGACTATCGGTGCCGGGGAGCTGTTTTTT. Protein: CASSDRTIGAGELFF.

Here the CDR3 reads CASSSLRELVYNEQFF. CDR3 coding DNA: TGTGCCAGCAGCTCCCTTAGGGAGTTGGTTTACAATGAGCAGTTCTTC. The chain joins TRBV5-6 to TRBJ2-1; weak D call: TRBD2 (5 bases). Germline CDR1 and CDR2: SGHDT and YYEEEE. Between the trimmed V and J ends, which lost 3 bases and 4 bases, there was a span of 17 bases. The CDR3 length is 16 residues.

This sequence joins TRBV5-1 and TRBJ2-4; D perhaps matches TRBD1 (6 bases). In germline, CDR1 is SGHRS, CDR2 YFSETQ. V was clipped by 5 bases and J by 7 bases, with 16 bases between them. The CDR3 totals 14 residues. The CDR3 nucleotides read TGCGCCAGCAGTTCCGGGACAATGGGCAACATTCAGTACTTC. It is translated as CASSSGTMGNIQYF. Looking up the rest from reference TRBV5-1 and TRBJ2-4 gives the full variable domain: KAGVTQTPRYLIKTRGQQVTLSCSPISGHRSVSWYQQTPGQGLQFLFEYFSETQRNKGNFPGRFSGRQFSNSRSEMNVSTLELGDSALYLCASSSGTMGNIQYFGAGTRLSVL.

This clone was found a few times. The CDR3 sequence is CASSEARTGGVQPQHF. CDR3 sequence (DNA): TGTGCCAGCAGTGAAGCTAGGACAGGGGGCGTTCAGCCCCAGCATTTT. The rearrangement uses TRBV2 and TRBJ1-5; 11 bases fit TRBD1. Germline lookup yields CDR1 SNHLY and CDR2 FYNNEI. V trimming: 0 bases; J trimming: 6 bases; junction bases outside the gene matches: 4. This CDR3 spans 16 amino acids.